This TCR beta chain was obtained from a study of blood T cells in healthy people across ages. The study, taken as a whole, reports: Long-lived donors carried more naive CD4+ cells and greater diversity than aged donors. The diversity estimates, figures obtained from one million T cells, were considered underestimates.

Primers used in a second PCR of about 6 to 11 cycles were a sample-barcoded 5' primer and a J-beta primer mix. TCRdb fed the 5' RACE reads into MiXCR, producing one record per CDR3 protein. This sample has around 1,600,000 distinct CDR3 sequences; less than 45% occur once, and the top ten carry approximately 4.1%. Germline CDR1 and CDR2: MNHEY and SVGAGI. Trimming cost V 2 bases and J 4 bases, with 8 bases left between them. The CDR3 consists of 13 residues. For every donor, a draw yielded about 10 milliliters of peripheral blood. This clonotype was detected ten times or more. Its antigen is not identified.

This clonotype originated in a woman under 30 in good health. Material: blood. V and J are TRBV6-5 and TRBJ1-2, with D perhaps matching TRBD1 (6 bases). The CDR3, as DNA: TGTGCCAGCAGTTACACCAGGGGCTATGGCTACACCTTC. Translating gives CASSYTRGYGYTF.